Following are 5 T cell receptor beta chains from one sample sequenced in a study of cytomegalovirus exposure and HLA in healthy donors. PCR involved 60 Vbeta and 13 Jbeta primers. Using immunoSEQ multiplex PCR, the repertoire was profiled, and TCRdb retains in-frame clones only, with some absent. The sample lists 200,000 to 250,000 clones, around 89% seen once, with approximately 1% in the top ten. What was sequenced was PBMCs. The receptors come from a woman aged 18-30 years in good health and CMV-seronegative.

V and J are TRBV7-2 and TRBJ2-7; D may be TRBD1 (5 bases). The CDR3 has 15 residues. V lost 1 base and J 9 bases, leaving 19 bases between the germline ends. Per the germline V gene, CDR1 is SGHTA and CDR2 is FQGNSA. The CDR3 spells CASSLGGGPRDRQYF. CDR3 bases: TGTGCCAGCAGCTTAGGAGGTGGCCCCCGAGACAGGCAGTACTTC.

The chain employs TRBV7-9 and TRBJ2-7; D perhaps matches TRBD2 (6 bases). The CDR3 spans 14 residues. CDR1 SEHNR and CDR2 FQNEAQ come from the germline V gene (reference sequence). V was trimmed by 8 bases and J by 0 bases, leaving 14 bases between them. This CDR3 reads CASPPAGSSYEQYF. The CDR3 bases are TGTGCCAGCCCCCCTGCGGGGAGCTCCTACGAGCAGTACTTC.

This chain connects TRBV5-3 to TRBJ2-5, with TRBD1 identical over 9 bases. TRBV5-3 is an ORF, and what it does is uncertain. V lost 5 bases and J lost 4; bases outside the gene matches: 15. This CDR3 has 17 residues. The DNA of the CDR3 is TGTGCCAGAAGTCCGCGAACAGGGGGCGTTCGTGGAGAGACCCAGTACTTC. Amino acids: CARSPRTGGVRGETQYF.

V is TRBV27 and J is TRBJ2-2; 11 bases match TRBD2. V lost 6 bases and J lost 6; bases outside the gene matches: 9. From germline, CDR1 is MNHEY and CDR2 SMNVEV (reference sequence). The CDR3 is made up of 16 amino acids. The CDR3 DNA reads TGTGCCAGCAGCCCCAATAGCGGGAGGGGGGCCGGGGAGCTGTTTTTT. Its translation: CASSPNSGRGAGELFF.

The genes are TRBV19 and TRBJ1-1; possible D gene TRBD1, 5 bases. The CDR3 spans 13 residues. The V gene lost 5 bases and the J gene lost 4 bases, with 11 bases spanning the gap. Per germline, CDR1 LNHDA and CDR2 SQIVND (reference sequence). The CDR3 here is CASSRGRATEAFF. For the CDR3, the DNA is TGTGCCAGTAGTCGAGGCAGGGCCACTGAAGCTTTCTTT.